The T cell receptor (beta chain) described here comes from a study of beta chain features in type 1 diabetes (dated by TCRdb to 2017 to 2018). Background on the whole study: Mean age, gender distribution, total cell number and subset yield did not differ between patients and healthy donors. Whereas all 28 donors provided naive and central memory subsets, regulatory and stem cell-like memory subsets were isolated from just 8 patients and about eight healthy donors. A total of 107,917,701 sorted cells were examined across all samples, and the number of cells per subset was strongly correlated with RNA yield. The study compared the TCRB repertoires of sorted circulating CD4+ T cell subsets in recently diagnosed type 1 diabetes patients with those in matched healthy donors. What the authors observed across the whole study: Naive, central memory and regulatory TCRB repertoires appeared to be more alike among patients than among healthy donors. PCR might favor shorter templates, but patient and control samples were amplified and corrected together, so any skew would affect both groups equally. In all four CD4+ subsets, TCRB CDR3 length was moderately but significantly shorter in type 1 diabetes patients. Because small numbers of individuals were included in the HLA sub-analyses, any influence of HLA type on TCRB rearrangement was left unresolved. Sequencing cDNA rather than genomic DNA could over-represent highly expressing activated cells, although activation and CD3 levels did not differ between groups. Fewer insertions and more nucleotide deletions at VDJ recombination sites were observed in patients with type 1 diabetes, implying thymic rearrangement abnormalities.

The CDR3, cysteine through phenylalanine, is 13 amino acids long. Here the CDR3 DNA is all that survives: 39 bases in frame from base 1. V loses 3 bases, J loses 5 bases, and the germline ends lie 10 bases apart. The germline V gene specifies SGHAT as CDR1 and FQNNGV as CDR2. Details on this clone: This clone's antigen is unknown. The input lacks base qualities; no much larger clone sits a single base away.

All of the isolated RNA was reverse transcribed with the High Capacity cDNA Reverse Transcription Kit, so expressed TCRB transcripts were sequenced. Naive, central memory and regulatory T cell samples underwent deep immunoSEQ sequencing, averaging around 3.7 million total reads per sample. Sorted cells were lysed in RLT buffer and RNA was extracted with DNase-treated RNeasy Micro or Mini kits, depending on cell number. Each cell subset was processed on its own to prevent cross-contamination, while patient and healthy donor samples were processed together. The immunoSEQ multiplex PCR was used to amplify TCRB sequences from cDNA, generating 87-bp fragments that spanned the CDR3 region. The amplicons were sequenced using the Illumina HiSeq platform. In the source study's methods: PCR bias was corrected computationally using synthetic template baselines, and reads within Hamming distance 2 were collapsed, with unmergeable singletons discarded. Reads were aligned against IMGT so that V, D and J genes, CDR3 length and insertions or deletions at six rearrangement sites could be assigned. Within each subset, clonotype counts were normalized to the number of sorted cells before true diversity and Gini coefficients were calculated with the tcR R package. The overlap coefficient, calculated on TCRB nucleotide sequences, was used to measure repertoire sharing. Imported from immuneACCESS, the table was reduced by TCRdb to in-frame sequences with V and J called. These copies leave out some clones; in studies compared against another copy, an unresolved V gene accounts for under half, and the cause of the remainder is not known. Clonal size and the V and J genes are those of that table, whereas D and trimming came from the DNA. In all, the sample holds 130,000 or so clones, and 17% of those were seen once. The top ten constitute roughly 2.6% of the sample.

From each donor, a single peripheral blood sample of approximately 120 mL on average was drawn into heparinised tubes. A BD FACSAria II and a panel including CD45RO, CCR7, CD25, CD127, CD95 and CD27 were used to sort naive, central memory, regulatory and stem cell-like memory CD4+ T cells. A purity above 98% was achieved for all sorted populations. PBMCs were isolated right away by Lymphoprep density gradient centrifugation and were stained directly, without culture. Samples were stained and sorted in pairs, with one healthy donor and one patient per experiment, so that batch effects were minimized.

Here the chain combines TRBV11-2 and TRBJ2-5; the D gene remains uncertain. The sequencing sample was made of central memory CD4+ T cells from blood. The clonotype was recovered from a man aged 18-30 years with type 1 diabetes. The bases are TGTGCCAGCAGCTTGGGAACAGTGGAGACCCAGTACTTC. The encoded protein is CASSLGTVETQYF.